This T cell receptor beta chain was observed in a study of T cell responses to AZD1222 COVID-19 vaccine (dated by TCRdb to the early 2020s). Some background on the complete study: AZD1222 recipients given second doses at about 4 weeks or at about 12 weeks were pooled, since spike-specific TCR depth and breadth were not found to differ between the two schedules. TCR sequencing covered 233 trial participants: roughly 200 given two doses of AZD1222 and 26 given two doses of MenACWY control vaccine. Trial participants were enrolled by age into subgroups of 18-55, 56-69 and 70-plus years, and around 150, 28 and 57 TCR-sequenced participants, respectively, were included in these subgroups.

Study-level results and caveats: Conclusions about previously exposed vaccinees are limited because only five to seven AZD1222 recipients were SARS-CoV-2 seropositive at baseline. CD4 TCRs associated with the vaccine covered the entire spike protein, and the dominant responses were in regions 160-218 and 743-854. Epitopes outside the regions mutated in the B.1.351 and B.1.1.7 variants were reportedly recognized by nearly half of the unique spike-specific TCRs. In the small 56-69-year group, the increase in depth fell short of significance, most likely because of low power. After two AZD1222 doses, spike-specific TCR breadth and depth were significantly higher than at day 0 and than in MenACWY recipients. Because no samples from the day 14 peak response were available, repertoires could be characterized only after the peak T cell response. Participants were mostly white British and included more females than males, and it was suggested by the authors that clonal diversity may have been underestimated.

With respect to this clone: Its specific antigen is unknown. Per-nucleotide qualities are absent, and no much larger clonotype sits a single base away.

The time point label, as the study defines it: baseline before first vaccination. The vaccinee samples were drawn from two UK trials, COV001 and COV002, one of which was a single-blind randomized controlled phase 2/3 trial testing AZD1222 (ChAdOx1 nCoV-19) in healthy adults. For TCRbeta chain sequencing, PBMC samples from trial participants were taken at day 0 and at day 28 after the second dose. The CDR3 regions of human TCRbeta chains were analyzed by immunosequencing. Regarding the original processing steps: TCRs in the repertoires were matched against a reference library of SARS-CoV-2-specific TCRs that had been generated with the MIRA antigen-specificity platform. Breadth was defined as the fraction of unique TCRs that were SARS-CoV-2-associated, and depth was defined as the fraction of total T cells that were SARS-CoV-2-associated. Using the MIRA data, each spike-specific TCR was assigned both to the spike region to which the TCR was reactive and to a CD4 or CD8 class. Log10-transformed breadth and depth values were compared by one-way ANOVA with Sidak's multiple comparisons tests. TCRdb mirrors the immuneACCESS table, restricted to in-frame sequences. Some clones are absent from its copies; in checked studies, under half trace to an unresolved V gene, and the reason for the others is unknown. V, J and clone size are those of that table, while D and trimming were read from the DNA. Present in this sample are around 140,000 clones, more than 85% of which were seen just once. Roughly 4.9% of the sample rests with the top ten.

V has 4 bases trimmed and J has 9 bases trimmed; junction bases matching no gene number 5. The germline V gene sets CDR1 to SQVTM and CDR2 to ANQGSEA. Its CDR3 holds 14 amino acids, cysteine through phenylalanine. The DNA shown is the 42-base CDR3, in frame from base 1. The receptor's source is an adult in good health. The rearrangement joined TRBV29-1 to TRBJ2-1; 14 middle bases align to TRBD2. The sample was peripheral blood, taken on day 0 of AZD1222 vaccination. The CDR3: CSVGGLAGGAEQFF. The nucleotide sequence reads TGCAGCGTTGGTGGACTAGCGGGAGGAGCTGAGCAGTTCTTC.